This T cell receptor (beta chain) is drawn from a study of response to subunit inactivated influenza vaccine. Study-wide points: Authors suggested each seasonal influenza vaccination recruits few new T cells.

This clonotype was recorded many times. Its antigen is still unknown. V lost 3 bases and J lost 0, with 25 bases in between. The CDR3 covers 20 residues. CDR1 is MDHEN, CDR2 SYDVKM, per germline. TCRdb fed the RT-PCR reads into MiXCR, producing one record per CDR3 protein. The sample has 650,000 to 800,000 distinct CDR3 sequences, 14% seen once. The rearrangement uses TRBV28 and TRBJ2-3, with D maybe TRBD2 (6 bases). This receptor was obtained from a man aged 50-59 years who received an inactivated influenza vaccine. Here the sequenced sample was PBMCs from blood, taken around 14 days before vaccination. Here the CDR3 DNA reads TGTGCCAGCAGTTTGGGTACGATCTGGGACTCCTATAAGAGCACAGATACGCAGTATTTT. It encodes CASSLGTIWDSYKSTDTQYF.